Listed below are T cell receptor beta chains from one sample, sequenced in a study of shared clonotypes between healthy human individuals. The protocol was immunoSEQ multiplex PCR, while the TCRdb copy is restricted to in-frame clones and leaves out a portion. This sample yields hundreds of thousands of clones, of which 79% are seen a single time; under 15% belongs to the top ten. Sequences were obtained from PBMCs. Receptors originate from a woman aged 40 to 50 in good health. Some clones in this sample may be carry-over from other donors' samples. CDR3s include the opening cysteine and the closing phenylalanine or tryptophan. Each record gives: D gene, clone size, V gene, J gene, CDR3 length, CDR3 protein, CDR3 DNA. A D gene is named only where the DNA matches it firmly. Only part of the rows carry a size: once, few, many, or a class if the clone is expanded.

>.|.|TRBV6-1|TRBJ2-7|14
CASSGKRNSYEQYF
TGTGCCAGCAGTGGAAAACGTAACTCCTACGAGCAGTACTTC
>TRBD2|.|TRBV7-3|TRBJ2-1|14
CASSLGLAGGEQFF
TGTGCCAGCAGCTTAGGACTAGCGGGAGGTGAGCAGTTCTTC
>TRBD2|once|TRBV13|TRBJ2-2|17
CASSLVSSGGNTGELFF
TGTGCCAGCAGCTTAGTGAGTAGCGGGGGCAACACCGGGGAGCTGTTTTTT
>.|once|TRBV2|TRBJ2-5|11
CASRAEETQYF
TGTGCCAGCAGGGCTGAAGAGACCCAGTACTTC
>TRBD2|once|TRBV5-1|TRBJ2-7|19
CASSPGTSGRPAASYEQYF
TGCGCCAGCAGCCCGGGGACTAGCGGGAGACCGGCGGCGTCCTACGAGCAGTACTTC
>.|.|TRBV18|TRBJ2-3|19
CASSPRAGIRAGCTDTQYF
TGTGCCAGCTCACCAAGGGCCGGGATCCGGGCAGGGTGCACAGATACGCAGTATTTT
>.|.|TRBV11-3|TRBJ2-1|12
CASSRMYNEQFF
TGTGCCAGCAGCCGGATGTATAATGAGCAGTTCTTC
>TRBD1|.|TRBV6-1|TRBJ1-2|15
CASLLTGKLLSGYTF
TGTGCCAGCCTACTGACAGGGAAACTTCTCAGTGGCTACACCTTC
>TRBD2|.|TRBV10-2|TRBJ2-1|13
CASRTSGSNEQFF
TGCGCCAGCAGGACTAGCGGGAGCAATGAGCAGTTCTTC
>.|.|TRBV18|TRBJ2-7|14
CASSPPSSSYEQYF
TGTGCCAGCTCACCACCCTCCAGCTCCTACGAGCAGTACTTC
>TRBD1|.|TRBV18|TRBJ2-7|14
CASSPLGTGGDQYF
TGTGCCAGCTCACCACTTGGGACAGGAGGGGACCAGTACTTC
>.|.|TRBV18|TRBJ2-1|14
CASSPGQAYNEQFF
TGTGCCAGCTCACCAGGCCAGGCCTACAATGAGCAGTTCTTC
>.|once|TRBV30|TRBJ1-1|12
CAWGPGNTEAFF
.
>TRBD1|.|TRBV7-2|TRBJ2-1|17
CASSPPPRGQADNEQFF
TGTGCCAGCAGCCCTCCCCCCAGGGGGCAAGCGGACAATGAGCAGTTCTTC
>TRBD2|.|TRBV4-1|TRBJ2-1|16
CASSSPGTSVYNEQFF
TGCGCCAGCAGCTCTCCTGGGACTAGCGTCTACAATGAGCAGTTCTTC
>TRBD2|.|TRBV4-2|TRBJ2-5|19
CASSQVRSSGSKGQETQYF
TGTGCCAGCAGCCAAGTAAGGTCTAGCGGGAGTAAGGGTCAAGAGACCCAGTACTTC
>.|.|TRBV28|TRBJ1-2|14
CASSTPSGARGYTF
TGTGCCAGCAGTACCCCGTCGGGGGCTCGTGGCTACACCTTC